These 20 T cell receptor beta chains originate from one sample sequenced in a study of T cell responses to AZD1222 COVID-19 vaccine. Some clones are missing from TCRdb's copy, which holds only in-frame ones; the method was immunoSEQ multiplex PCR. The sample contains some 120,000 clones, just over 85% of which appear only once. Sequencing used peripheral blood, obtained on day 0 of AZD1222 vaccination. Receptor source: an adult in good health.

The chain employs TRBV5-4 and TRBJ2-7; 11 bases are shared with TRBD1. The CDR3 is 16 residues long. Unmatched junction bases numbered 9, after V lost 2 bases and J lost 5 bases. Germline V lookup: CDR1 SGHNT, CDR2 YYREEE (reference sequence). The CDR3 reads CASSFPGQGDNNEQYF. The CDR3 coding sequence is TGTGCCAGCAGCTTCCCGGGACAGGGGGATAACAACGAGCAGTACTTC.

The V gene is TRBV5-1, the J gene TRBJ2-6; D may be TRBD2 (6 bases). Germline values: CDR1 SGHRS, CDR2 YFSETQ. The CDR3 totals 15 residues. V shed 0 bases and J shed 6 bases, with 10 bases lying between them. CDR3 sequence (DNA): TGCGCCAGCAGCTTGGGAGGCGGGGAGGCCAACGTCCTGACTTTC. Amino acids: CASSLGGGEANVLTF.

The table lists this clone with a few counts. This chain uses TRBV7-9 with TRBJ2-2; 9 nucleotides agree with TRBD2. Trimming cost V 4 bases and J 2 bases; bases outside gene matches: 8. CDR1 is SEHNR and CDR2 is FQNEAQ in the germline V gene (reference sequence). The CDR3 contains 17 residues. The CDR3, as DNA: TGTGCCAGCAGCTCAAACATAGCGGGAGTAAACACCGGGGAGCTGTTTTTT. This gives the protein CASSSNIAGVNTGELFF. Full variable domain (rest looked up from reference TRBV7-9 and TRBJ2-2): DTGVSQNPRHKITKRGQNVTFRCDPISEHNRLYWYRQTLGQGPEFLTYFQNEAQLEKSRLLSDRFSAERPKGSFSTLEIQRTEQGDSAMYLCASSSNIAGVNTGELFFGEGSRLTVL.

This clone was observed once. The rearrangement links TRBV6-5 to TRBJ1-2, with TRBD1 matching over 7 bases. The CDR3 runs 14 residues. Per germline, CDR1 MNHEY and CDR2 SVGAGI. The trim removed 5 bases at V and 4 bases at J, leaving 7 bases unmatched. In DNA form, the CDR3 reads TGTGCCAGCAGTCGACAGGGAAATACCTATGGCTACACCTTC. The encoded protein is CASSRQGNTYGYTF.

This clone was detected only a few times. V is TRBV7-2 and J is TRBJ2-7; the match to TRBD1 covers 8 bases. Germline V gene sequence: CDR1 SGHTA, CDR2 FQGNSA. The CDR3 sequence is 14 residues long. J gave up 3 bases and V 5 bases, and 6 bases lay outside the gene matches. For the CDR3, the DNA is TGTGCCAGCAGCGCATACAGGGGGAGCTACGAGCAGTACTTC. Protein: CASSAYRGSYEQYF.

This chain links TRBV7-9 with TRBJ2-5, with a possible D match to TRBD1 (6 bases). The CDR3 sequence is 14 residues long. Trimming shortened V by 5 bases and J by 2 bases, and 12 bases separated the two germline ends. Germline V gene sequence: CDR1 SEHNR, CDR2 FQNEAQ (reference sequence). CDR3 residues: CASSPGHTQETQYF. The DNA of the CDR3 is TGTGCCAGCAGCCCGGGACACACTCAAGAGACCCAGTACTTC.

This clone was picked up a small number of times. The gene calls are TRBV7-2 and TRBJ1-1; 10 nucleotides agree with TRBD1. V lost 1 base and J lost 3; bases outside the gene matches: 2. Germline CDR1 reads SGHTA; CDR2 reads FQGNSA. There are 15 residues in the CDR3. CDR3 sequence: CASSLGQGADTEAFF. Here the CDR3 DNA reads TGTGCCAGCAGCTTAGGACAGGGGGCGGACACTGAAGCTTTCTTT.

The chain links TRBV11-2 to TRBJ2-7, with 8 bases aligning to TRBD1. V was pared by 6 bases and J by 7 bases, with 8 bases of the junction left unmatched. The CDR3 runs to 13 residues. Per germline, CDR1 SGHAT and CDR2 FQNNGV. The CDR3 DNA sequence: TGTGCCAGCAGTCAGGACAGGGCCATGGAGCAGTACTTC. Translation: CASSQDRAMEQYF.

The rearrangement joins TRBV5-5 to TRBJ1-2; D is unclear. This CDR3 has 13 amino acids. The germline V and J ends were trimmed by 3 bases and 2 bases, with 8 bases remaining between them. Germline CDR1 and CDR2: SGHKS and YYEKEE (reference sequence). CDR3 region: CASSSIENYGYTF. The CDR3 nucleotides are TGTGCCAGCAGCTCCATTGAAAACTATGGCTACACCTTC.

V gene TRBV27 combines with J gene TRBJ2-7; 8 nucleotides agree with TRBD2. This CDR3 is built from 14 residues. CDR1 and CDR2 (germline): MNHEY, SMNVEV (reference sequence). The ends lost 5 bases at V and 5 bases at J; junction bases unmatched: 8. As DNA, the CDR3 is TGTGCCAGCAGTATAGCGGGACTAATGCACGAGCAGTACTTC. Protein product: CASSIAGLMHEQYF.

In this sample, this clone turned up a few times. The CDR3 sequence: CAISDPKHPVPQHF. The CDR3 bases are TGTGCCATCAGTGACCCGAAGCACCCCGTACCCCAGCATTTT. The J gene is TRBJ1-5, the V gene TRBV10-3; D is undetermined. The CDR3 sequence is 14 residues long. Germline CDR1 is ENHRY and CDR2 is SYGVKD. V was clipped by 3 bases and J by 10 bases, with 16 bases between them.

This chain links TRBV6-2 or TRBV6-3 with TRBJ2-7; maybe TRBD1 (6 bases). Trimming took off 2 bases at V and 2 bases at J, with 16 bases between the two ends. In germline, CDR1 is MNHEY, CDR2 SVGEGT. This CDR3 contains 16 residues. For the CDR3, the DNA is TGTGCCAGCAGTTACCGTCTTGGGACACCCGCCTACGAGCAGTACTTC. Its translation is CASSYRLGTPAYEQYF.

The chain recombines TRBV6-5 with TRBJ2-7, with 7 bases matching TRBD1. CDR1 is MNHEY, CDR2 SVGAGI, per germline. CDR3 length: 14 amino acids. Trimming took 5 bases from V and 0 from J; bases not matched to a gene: 4. This chain's CDR3 is CASSMGQSSYEQYF. DNA for the CDR3: TGTGCCAGCAGTATGGGACAGAGCTCCTACGAGCAGTACTTC.

The chain carries TRBV7-2 and TRBJ2-7; TRBD1 aligns across 7 bases. Per germline, CDR1 SGHTA and CDR2 FQGNSA. The CDR3 totals 12 residues. J gave up 7 bases and V 5 bases, and 5 bases lay outside the gene matches. The CDR3: CASSATGVEQYF. CDR3 nucleotide sequence: TGTGCCAGCAGCGCCACAGGGGTAGAGCAGTACTTC.

The chain employs TRBV2 and TRBJ1-1; D not certain. Trimming cost V 3 bases and J 4 bases, with 0 bases left between them. CDR1 SNHLY and CDR2 FYNNEI come from the germline V gene. This CDR3 is built from 10 residues. This CDR3 reads CASSDTEAFF. The CDR3, as DNA: TGTGCCAGCAGTGACACTGAAGCTTTCTTT.

This chain joins TRBV24-1 and TRBJ2-5, with 9 bases that match TRBD2. The CDR3 runs to 14 residues. Germline loops: CDR1 KGHDR, CDR2 SFDVKD. Trimming cost V 9 bases and J 6 bases; bases outside gene matches: 10. The CDR3 spells CATPGRRGGKTQYF. The CDR3 nucleotides read TGTGCCACCCCCGGAAGGCGGGGGGGGAAGACCCAGTACTTC.

V and J are TRBV3-1 (or the pseudogene TRBV3-2) and TRBJ2-1, with 10 nucleotides matching TRBD2. Germline V lookup: CDR1 LGHDT, CDR2 YNNKEL (reference sequence). This CDR3 contains 17 residues. The V segment lost 4 bases and the J segment 11 bases; nucleotides outside the gene matches: 17. The CDR3 DNA reads as TGTGCCAGCAGCCCAAACCCCGTCTCTAGCGGGGGAAATAAGCAGTTCTTC. As protein: CASSPNPVSSGGNKQFF.

V and J are TRBV11-2 and TRBJ1-2, with D possibly TRBD1 on 6 matching bases. CDR3 length: 12 amino acids. CDR1 and CDR2 (germline): SGHAT, FQNNGV. Deletions cut 4 bases from V and 7 bases from J, with 10 bases between. CDR3 region: CASSSGDIGYTF. The CDR3 bases are TGTGCCAGCAGCTCGGGGGACATTGGCTACACCTTC.

CDR3 sequence: CASSLVVLADTDTQYF. CDR3 in DNA: TGTGCCAGCAGCTTGGTGGTGCTAGCGGACACAGATACGCAGTATTTT. J is TRBJ2-3 and V is TRBV5-4, with 7 bases that match TRBD2. The CDR3 spans 16 residues. V lost 0 bases to trimming and J lost 2 bases; unmatched junction nucleotides: 6. In germline, CDR1 is SGHNT, CDR2 YYREEE (reference sequence).

This clone was seen only a few times. CDR3 amino acids: CASSVSGPTNEKLFF. The DNA for the CDR3 is TGTGCCAGCAGCGTATCAGGCCCAACTAATGAAAAACTGTTTTTT. The chain joins TRBV7-2 to TRBJ1-4; D call uncertain. Germline CDR1 is SGHTA and CDR2 is FQGNSA. The length of the CDR3 is 15 residues. Trimming cost V 5 bases and J 0 bases, with 10 bases left between them.